The 19 T cell receptor beta chains below were found in one sample sequenced in a study of blood T cells in healthy people across ages. A J-beta primer mix and a sample-barcoded 5' primer were used in a second PCR of about 7 to 12 cycles. TCRdb passed the 5' RACE reads through MiXCR, listing each CDR3 protein once. The sample has around 690,000 distinct CDR3 sequences; under 70% are singletons. Sequenced material: blood. Receptors were obtained from a man aged 55-75 years in good health.

The V call is TRBV12-3 or TRBV12-4, the J call TRBJ2-5, with TRBD1 matching 10 bases. The CDR3 runs to 13 residues. J lost 4 bases, V lost 7 bases, and 3 bases had no gene match. Here the CDR3 reads CASIRTGGETQYF. In DNA form, the CDR3 reads TGTGCCAGCATCCGGACAGGGGGAGAGACCCAGTACTTC.

The chain joins TRBV11-2 to TRBJ2-7; 9 bases are a match to TRBD2. Germline V gene sequence: CDR1 SGHAT, CDR2 FQNNGV. J gave up 2 bases and V 5 bases, and 7 bases lay outside the gene matches. This CDR3 contains 15 residues. CDR3 sequence: CASSPSGANTYEQYF. The DNA for the CDR3 is TGTGCCAGCAGCCCTAGCGGGGCGAACACCTACGAGCAGTACTTC. Complete variable domain (other parts from reference TRBV11-2 and TRBJ2-7): EAGVAQSPRYKIIEKRQSVAFWCNPISGHATLYWYQQILGQGPKLLIQFQNNGVVDDSQLPKDRFSAERLKGVDSTLKIQPAKLEDSAVYLCASSPSGANTYEQYFGPGTRLTVT.

The CDR3 here is CATSREGRQETQYF. DNA of the CDR3: TGTGCCACCAGCAGAGAGGGGAGGCAAGAGACCCAGTACTTC. The rearrangement joins TRBV15 to TRBJ2-5; a weak D match, TRBD2 (6 bases). With 0 bases removed from V and 2 bases from J, the gap between germline ends came to 7 bases. Per germline, CDR1 LNHNV and CDR2 YYDKDF (reference sequence). The CDR3 runs to 14 residues.

The chain joins TRBV25-1 to TRBJ2-2; D may be TRBD2 (6 bases). With 0 bases removed from V and 1 base from J, the gap between germline ends came to 9 bases. The germline gives CDR1 MGHDK, CDR2 SYGVNS. This CDR3 spans 16 amino acids. Here the CDR3 DNA reads TGTGCCAGCAGTGAATATCGTAGCGGGAACACCGGGGAGCTGTTTTTT. This translates into CASSEYRSGNTGELFF.

CDR3 sequence: CASSLLEGLSSYEQYF. The CDR3 DNA reads as TGTGCCAGCAGTTTATTGGAGGGGCTGAGCTCCTACGAGCAGTACTTC. The rearrangement uses TRBV27 and TRBJ2-7, with D perhaps matching TRBD2 (6 bases). Germline V gene sequence: CDR1 MNHEY, CDR2 SMNVEV (reference sequence). The CDR3 loop spans 16 amino acids. Trimming removed 1 base from V and 0 bases from J, with 13 bases in between.

CDR3 sequence: CASSLWLTDLDTQYF. The CDR3 region has the DNA TGCGCCAGCAGCTTATGGCTGACGGACCTAGATACGCAGTATTTT. The gene calls are TRBV5-1 and TRBJ2-3, with unresolved D. This CDR3 comprises 15 residues. Trimming left V 2 bases short and J 5 bases short, with 15 bases between. CDR1 SGHRS and CDR2 YFSETQ come from the germline V gene.

In DNA form, the CDR3 reads TGTGCCAGCAGTCAAGGACAGGGAGCTCAGCCCCAGCATTTT. It encodes CASSQGQGAQPQHF. The J gene is TRBJ1-5, the V gene TRBV5-6, with 8 bases fitting TRBD1. CDR3 length equals 14 residues. V was pared by 5 bases and J by 6 bases, with 7 bases of the junction left unmatched. In germline, CDR1 is SGHDT, CDR2 YYEEEE. The full variable domain, in which reference TRBV5-6 and TRBJ1-5 provide the parts outside the CDR3, is DAGVTQSPTHLIKTRGQQVTLRCSPKSGHDTVSWYQQALGQGPQFIFQYYEEEERQRGNFPDRFSGHQFPNYSSELNVNALLLGDSALYLCASSQGQGAQPQHFGDGTRLSIL.

V gene TRBV20-1 combines with J gene TRBJ2-7; 12 nucleotides align to TRBD2. The CDR3 is 17 amino acids. Germline V gene sequence: CDR1 DFQATT, CDR2 SNEGSKA (reference sequence). After removal of 7 bases from V and 3 bases from J, the junction contained 16 bases not matched to a gene. CDR3 residues: CSVEGLAGGQTNYEQYF. The CDR3 nucleotides read TGCAGTGTTGAAGGGCTAGCGGGGGGGCAGACAAACTACGAGCAGTACTTC.

This clonotype was counted between two and nine times. This chain joins TRBV7-9 and TRBJ2-7; the match to TRBD1 covers 7 bases. Trimming took 4 bases from V and 2 from J; bases not matched to a gene: 17. This CDR3 has 18 amino acids. Looked up from germline, CDR1 is SEHNR and CDR2 is FQNEAQ (reference sequence). CDR3 residues: CASSSPNVPGQRTYEQYF. The CDR3 nucleotides are TGTGCCAGCAGCTCGCCTAACGTACCGGGACAGCGAACCTACGAGCAGTACTTC.

This clonotype was seen ten or more times. The chain carries TRBV27 and TRBJ2-1; D is ambiguous. Germline assignment: CDR1 MNHEY and CDR2 SMNVEV (reference sequence). CDR3 length equals 15 residues. Trimming left V 6 bases short and J 5 bases short, with 17 bases between. CDR3 sequence: CASSPRARDDNEQFF. Written as DNA, the CDR3 is TGTGCCAGCAGCCCCCGGGCTCGCGATGACAATGAGCAGTTCTTC.

The table lists this clonotype with a few counts. V gene TRBV7-9 combines with J gene TRBJ2-1, with a tentative D call TRBD2 (5 bases). Trimming removed 2 bases at V and 6 bases at J, with 11 bases between. This CDR3 has 14 residues. CDR1 SEHNR and CDR2 FQNEAQ come from the germline V gene (reference sequence). CDR3 region: CASSLSLGVNEQFF. CDR3 bases: TGTGCCAGCAGCTTAAGTCTCGGGGTCAATGAGCAGTTCTTC.

This clonotype was counted a single time. The CDR3 protein is CASRTRGTNQPQHF. For the CDR3, the DNA is TGTGCCAGCAGAACCAGGGGGACCAATCAGCCCCAGCATTTT. The chain uses TRBV28 and TRBJ1-5; 7 bases fit TRBD1. CDR1 is MDHEN, CDR2 SYDVKM, per germline. This CDR3 is 14 amino acids long. After removal of 6 bases from V and 3 bases from J, the junction contained 5 bases not matched to a gene.

The chain joins TRBV12-3 or TRBV12-4 to TRBJ1-1; the D gene is possibly TRBD1 (6 bases). The V and J ends lost 8 bases and 0 bases respectively, with 13 bases between them. The CDR3 runs 14 residues. The CDR3: CASGGGWLNTEAFF. CDR3 DNA: TGTGCCAGCGGAGGGGGGTGGTTGAACACTGAAGCTTTCTTT.

The chain recombines TRBV25-1 with TRBJ2-5; 9 nucleotides agree with TRBD1. With 5 bases clipped from V and 5 bases from J, the junction kept 6 bases outside the gene matches. This CDR3 is built from 14 residues. CDR1 MGHDK and CDR2 SYGVNS come from the germline V gene. CDR3 bases: TGTGCCAGCAGTATTACAGGGGGCTATGAGACCCAGTACTTC. Translating it yields CASSITGGYETQYF.

In this sample, this clonotype turned up a few times. The chain combines TRBV24-1 with TRBJ2-4, with D perhaps TRBD2 (5 bases). The better agreement between TRBJ2-7 and the DNA end casts doubt on the J call. The CDR3 consists of 15 residues. In germline, CDR1 is KGHDR, CDR2 SFDVKD. The CDR3 DNA follows: TGTGCCACCAGTGATTACCTGAAGCTAGAGGGCGAGCAGTACTTC. Translating gives CATSDYLKLEGEQYF.

This rearrangement joins TRBV9 to TRBJ2-1, with no clear D. V was trimmed by 0 bases and J by 1 base, leaving 11 bases between them. From germline, CDR1 is SGDLS and CDR2 YYNGEE. The CDR3 is 16 amino acids. Here the CDR3 reads CASSVGAMGSYNEQFF. For the CDR3, the DNA is TGTGCCAGCAGCGTAGGGGCCATGGGTTCCTACAATGAGCAGTTCTTC.

The sample holds many counts of this clonotype. CDR3 coding DNA: TGTGCCAGGACGGGGGTCCCAGATACGCAGTATTTT. Encoded protein: CARTGVPDTQYF. The gene calls are TRBV7-2 and TRBJ2-3; weak D call: TRBD2 (6 bases). The CDR3 has 12 amino acids. The germline gives CDR1 SGHTA, CDR2 FQGNSA. Trimming cost V 9 bases and J 4 bases, with 11 bases left between them.

The chain combines TRBV5-1 with TRBJ1-2, with 10 bases matching TRBD1. This CDR3 has 14 residues. The ends lost 4 bases at V and 2 bases at J; junction bases unmatched: 2. Germline assignment: CDR1 SGHRS and CDR2 YFSETQ. The CDR3 protein is CASSRGQGNYGYTF. Written as DNA, the CDR3 is TGCGCCAGCAGCCGGGGACAGGGGAACTATGGCTACACCTTC.

The chain is built from TRBV5-1 and TRBJ1-1; D not resolved. CDR1 is SGHRS and CDR2 is YFSETQ in the germline V gene. V shed 0 bases and J shed 11 bases, with 14 bases lying between them. There are 13 residues in the CDR3. CDR3: CASSLGPKDVAFF. In DNA form, the CDR3 reads TGCGCCAGCAGCTTGGGGCCAAAGGACGTGGCTTTCTTT. The full variable domain, its missing parts supplied by reference TRBV5-1 and TRBJ1-1, is KAGVTQTPRYLIKTRGQQVTLSCSPISGHRSVSWYQQTPGQGLQFLFEYFSETQRNKGNFPGRFSGRQFSNSRSEMNVSTLELGDSALYLCASSLGPKDVAFFGQGTRLTVV.